The 11 T cell receptor beta chains presented below share a single source sample, sequenced in a study of shared clonotypes between healthy human individuals. Data came from immunoSEQ multiplex PCR; TCRdb stores just in-frame clones and leaves some out. The sample contains millions of clones, around 90% of which appear only once. Material for sequencing was naive CD4+ T cells sorted from blood. The subset was: CD45RA+ positively selected. The receptors were sampled from a man in his late teens or twenties in good health.

The rearrangement uses TRBV5-1 and TRBJ2-2; D call uncertain. V was pared by 6 bases and J by 5 bases, with 14 bases between. CDR1 SGHRS and CDR2 YFSETQ come from the germline V gene. The CDR3 has 14 residues. This CDR3 is CASKGRPATGELFF. The DNA of the CDR3 is TGCGCCAGCAAGGGCAGGCCCGCTACCGGGGAGCTGTTTTTT.

The chain joins TRBV19 to TRBJ2-7, with TRBD1 identical over 8 bases. Germline V gene data show CDR1 as LNHDA and CDR2 as SQIVND (reference sequence). This CDR3 contains 16 residues. Germline trimming cut 5 bases from V and 3 bases from J; bases unmatched to any gene: 12. CDR3 loop: CASSSTLGQGFYEQYF. The CDR3 DNA reads as TGTGCCAGTAGTTCCACTCTCGGACAGGGATTCTACGAGCAGTACTTC.

About this clone: Within the sample, other DNA sequences also encode this same CDR3. This sequence joins TRBV5-1 and TRBJ1-4; perhaps TRBD1 as D (5 bases). The germline gives CDR1 SGHRS, CDR2 YFSETQ. The V and J ends lost 0 bases and 4 bases respectively, with 7 bases between them. The CDR3 has 14 amino acids. The DNA of the CDR3 is TGCGCCAGCAGCTTGGGACAGAATAATGAAAAACTGTTTTTT. Protein sequence: CASSLGQNNEKLFF.

The table lists this clone with a count of one. The gene calls are TRBV30 and TRBJ2-6; no reliable D call. Trimming took 3 bases from V and 3 from J, leaving 15 bases between them. The CDR3 is 16 residues long. The V gene's germline CDR1 is GTSNPN and CDR2 SVGIG (reference sequence). The chain's CDR3 is CAWSTGLLGGANVLTF. The CDR3 bases are TGTGCCTGGAGCACCGGTCTTCTTGGTGGGGCCAACGTCCTGACTTTC.

V is TRBV6-6 and J is TRBJ1-2; D possibly corresponds to TRBD1 (5 bases). The CDR3 consists of 14 residues. Germline CDR1 reads MNHNY; CDR2 reads SVGAGI (reference sequence). Trimming shortened V by 2 bases and J by 4 bases, and 11 bases separated the two germline ends. In DNA form, the CDR3 reads TGTGCCAGCAGTTACGGTGGGGGTACCTATGGCTACACCTTC. This translates into CASSYGGGTYGYTF.

CDR3 amino acids: CASSRGAAWEETQYF. The CDR3, as DNA: TGCGCCAGCAGCCGGGGGGCGGCGTGGGAGGAGACCCAGTACTTC. V and J are TRBV4-3 and TRBJ2-5; perhaps D is TRBD1 or TRBD2 (6 bases each). The CDR3 spans 15 residues. Germline V gene lookup returns CDR1 LGHNA and CDR2 YSLEER. V shed 4 bases and J shed 5 bases, with 17 bases lying between them.

Of note for this clone: The same CDR3 can be traced to other DNA sequences in this sample. The V and J genes are TRBV7-2 and TRBJ2-5; 14 bases are shared with TRBD2. The CDR3 is 16 amino acids. The J segment lost 5 bases and the V segment lost 1 base, leaving 3 bases of the junction unmatched. In germline, CDR1 is SGHTA, CDR2 FQGNSA. DNA of the CDR3: TGTGCCAGCAGCTTAGGACTAGCGGGGGGGCGGGAGACCCAGTACTTC. Translation: CASSLGLAGGRETQYF. Drawing the rest from reference TRBV7-2 and TRBJ2-5, the complete variable domain is GAGVSQSPSNKVTEKGKDVELRCDPISGHTALYWYRQSLGQGLEFLIYFQGNSAPDKSGLPSDRFSAERTGGSVSTLTIQRTQQEDSAVYLCASSLGLAGGRETQYFGPGTRLLVL.

This chain connects TRBV10-3 to TRBJ2-5, with a tentative D call TRBD1 (7 bases). Trimming removed 11 bases from V and 2 bases from J, with 15 bases in between. Germline CDR1 is ENHRY and CDR2 is SYGVKD. The CDR3 runs 13 residues. The chain's CDR3 is CAPRGADQETQYF. CDR3 in DNA: TGTGCCCCCAGGGGGGCAGATCAAGAGACCCAGTACTTC.

This sequence joins TRBV28 and TRBJ1-5; D ambiguous. The V end was cut by 6 bases, the J end by 8 bases, with 11 bases between. The CDR3 spans 12 residues. CDR1 and CDR2 (germline): MDHEN, SYDVKM. The CDR3 DNA follows: TGTGCCAGCAGGCCCCGGAGGGAGCCCCAGCATTTT. It is translated as CASRPRREPQHF.

In its sample, this clone was seen once. The chain employs TRBV6-1 and TRBJ1-2; D is perhaps TRBD1 (5 bases). Germline CDR1 reads MNHNS; CDR2 reads SASEGT. The V end was cut by 5 bases, the J end by 5 bases, with 18 bases between. The CDR3 spans 15 residues. The CDR3 coding sequence is TGTGCCAGCAGTCCGCTTAACTCAGGGATTTATGGCTACACCTTC. Translating it yields CASSPLNSGIYGYTF.

The chain uses TRBV7-3 and TRBJ2-1; no clear D. The V and J ends lost 5 bases and 0 bases respectively, with 14 bases between them. Germline V gives CDR1 SGHTA, CDR2 FQGTGA. The CDR3 extends over 16 amino acids. In DNA, the CDR3 is TGTGCCAGCAGCCTCGAACCATCAAGCTCCTACAATGAGCAGTTCTTC. Protein sequence: CASSLEPSSSYNEQFF.